One sample yielded the 21 T cell receptor beta chains listed below, sequenced in a study of T-cell memory formation after mild COVID-19 (dated by TCRdb to about 2021). Receptor amplification or capture employed 5' RACE. The sequencing machine was an Illumina NovaSeq 6000. TCRdb reanalyzed the raw reads on its own, using fastp at Q25 for trimming and MiXCR for clone calling, and kept in-frame beta chains. One record per CDR3 amino acid sequence lists the most common genes and DNA. This sample has roughly 220,000 distinct CDR3 sequences in its table, and approximately 10% of those were observed once. Roughly 4% of the sample rests with the top ten. Material: PBMCs or a T cell subset sorted from them (not recorded which). The receptors shown here come from a young man who had mild COVID-19 (a few samples of this study predate the infection). The sample titles of this study are shuffled in the database, so cell type and time point are left out; the donor was told from shared clones.

This clonotype has only a few counts. The chain employs TRBV10-2 and TRBJ1-5; perhaps TRBD1 as D (5 bases). This CDR3 has 14 residues. Germline-derived CDR1 and CDR2 are WSHSY and SAAADI. V lost 7 bases and J 1 base, leaving 11 bases between the germline ends. The CDR3 reads CASTLTASNQPQHF. CDR3 bases: TGCGCCAGCACCTTGACAGCGAGCAATCAGCCCCAGCATTTT.

This clonotype was detected many times. The chain carries TRBV6-4 and TRBJ2-3, with D unresolved. CDR3 length: 13 amino acids. Germline CDR1 MRHNA, CDR2 SNTAGT. Deletions cut 4 bases from V and 3 bases from J, with 8 bases between. Written as DNA, the CDR3 is TGTGCCAGCAGTGGAGTAGGGACAGATACGCAGTATTTT. Protein product: CASSGVGTDTQYF.

J is TRBJ1-1 and V is TRBV12-3 or TRBV12-4; unclear D gene. The V end lost 3 bases, the J end lost 7 bases, and 6 bases lay between the germline ends. The CDR3 has 11 residues. The CDR3 region is CASSFYNEAFF. The DNA of the CDR3 is TGTGCCAGCAGTTTTTATAATGAAGCTTTCTTT.

This clonotype was observed many times. This chain connects TRBV6-5 to TRBJ1-1; unclear D gene. The CDR3 spans 15 residues. The germline gives CDR1 MNHEY, CDR2 SVGAGI. V dropped 4 bases and J dropped 5 bases, with 17 bases sitting between them. CDR3 DNA: TGTGCCAGCAGTTGGGCTAGTTTGGGAGGAACTGAAGCTTTCTTT. Its translation is CASSWASLGGTEAFF.

This clonotype was observed at least ten times. The gene calls are TRBV20-1 and TRBJ2-3; 8 nucleotides line up with TRBD2. Trimming took 5 bases from V and 3 from J; bases not matched to a gene: 10. CDR3 length equals 15 residues. Germline CDR1 and CDR2: DFQATT and SNEGSKA (reference sequence). CDR3 nucleotide sequence: TGCAGTGCTCCACGACGTACTAGCGGAACAGATACGCAGTATTTT. Amino acids: CSAPRRTSGTDTQYF.

The V gene is TRBV5-1, the J gene TRBJ2-6; unclear D gene. In germline, CDR1 is SGHRS, CDR2 YFSETQ. V was pared by 4 bases and J by 0 bases, with 14 bases between. The CDR3 spans 17 residues. Here the CDR3 reads CASSLRSSSSGANVLTF. CDR3 DNA sequence: TGCGCCAGCAGCCTGAGGTCCTCCAGCTCTGGGGCCAACGTCCTGACTTTC.

The rearrangement joins TRBV29-1 to TRBJ2-7, with 7 bases that match TRBD1. Germline assignment: CDR1 SQVTM and CDR2 ANQGSEA. CDR3 length equals 12 residues. After removal of 6 bases from V and 0 bases from J, the junction contained 2 bases not matched to a gene. CDR3: CSVRGTSYEQYF. CDR3 sequence (DNA): TGCAGCGTCAGGGGGACCTCCTACGAGCAGTACTTC.

This clonotype occurred a few times. V and J are TRBV7-2 and TRBJ2-7, with TRBD1 identical over 7 bases. Unmatched junction bases numbered 6, after V lost 5 bases and J lost 2 bases. The CDR3 is 14 residues long. Per germline, CDR1 SGHTA and CDR2 FQGNSA. Here the CDR3 DNA reads TGTGCCAGCAGCCCCCTGGGACAGCCCTACGAGCAGTACGTC. This encodes CASSPLGQPYEQYV.

This chain links TRBV5-1 with TRBJ1-1; a weak D match, TRBD1 (5 bases). The CDR3 covers 12 residues. Per the germline V gene, CDR1 is SGHRS and CDR2 is YFSETQ. With 4 bases removed from V and 6 bases from J, the gap between germline ends came to 10 bases. The CDR3 coding sequence is TGCGCCAGCAGCCTGGACACAGCTGAAGCTTTCTTT. Its protein is CASSLDTAEAFF.

The V call is TRBV6-5, the J call TRBJ2-3; maybe TRBD1 (6 bases). Trimming took 7 bases from V and 2 from J, leaving 13 bases between them. Germline assignment: CDR1 MNHEY and CDR2 SVGAGI. CDR3 length: 14 residues. CDR3 in DNA: TGTGCCAGCACCCGGCTGGGGGCCACAGATACGCAGTATTTT. As protein: CASTRLGATDTQYF.

This clonotype was seen only a few times. The chain is built from TRBV29-1 and TRBJ1-4; TRBD1 matches at 7 bases. With V trimmed by 7 bases and J by 5 bases, 4 bases remained unmatched. Germline V lookup: CDR1 SQVTM, CDR2 ANQGSEA. CDR3 length: 12 residues. The CDR3 nucleotides are TGCAGCGGGGGACAGTCAAATGAAAAACTGTTTTTT. Its translation is CSGGQSNEKLFF.

There are many counts of this clonotype. The V and J genes are TRBV10-3 and TRBJ2-5; 8 bases agree with TRBD1. Trimming removed 10 bases from V and 2 bases from J; junction bases left unmatched: 3. The CDR3 is 12 amino acids. In germline, CDR1 is ENHRY, CDR2 SYGVKD. As DNA, the CDR3 is TGTGCCACAAGACAGGGGCAAGAGACCCAGTACTTC. It specifies CATRQGQETQYF.

This chain joins TRBV4-1 and TRBJ2-1; tentative D call: TRBD1 (7 bases). Trimming shortened V by 3 bases and J by 6 bases, and 21 bases separated the two germline ends. The CDR3 sequence is 17 residues long. Germline CDR1 MGHRA, CDR2 YSYEKL. CDR3 residues: CASSHPRRDSQRNEQFF. As DNA, the CDR3 is TGCGCCAGCAGCCACCCTCGGCGGGACAGCCAACGCAATGAGCAGTTCTTC.

In this sample, this clonotype turned up many times. The genes are TRBV5-1 and TRBJ2-5; D might be TRBD1 or TRBD2, each matching 5 bases. Germline values: CDR1 SGHRS, CDR2 YFSETQ. This CDR3 has 14 amino acids. Deletions cut 5 bases from V and 2 bases from J, with 13 bases between. The CDR3 sequence: CASRSGTVQETQYF. CDR3 nucleotides: TGCGCCAGCAGGTCGGGGACGGTTCAAGAGACCCAGTACTTC.

V and J are TRBV5-1 and TRBJ2-1, with 8 bases fitting TRBD1. The CDR3 runs 13 residues. Per the germline V gene, CDR1 is SGHRS and CDR2 is YFSETQ. Losses at the gene ends were 3 bases for V and 7 bases for J; bases not matched to a gene: 3. The CDR3 here is CASSSRGLNEQFF. Here the CDR3 DNA reads TGCGCCAGCAGCTCCAGGGGGCTTAATGAGCAGTTCTTC.

J is TRBJ2-4 and V is TRBV18; D unclear. CDR1 and CDR2 (germline): KGHSH, LQKENI. This CDR3 comprises 14 residues. V was clipped by 5 bases and J by 8 bases, with 16 bases between them. The CDR3 coding sequence is TGTGCCAGCTCAAGCCAACGTCAGGCCGACATTCAGTACTTC. Translation gives CASSSQRQADIQYF.

The gene calls are TRBV20-1 and TRBJ2-7; weak D call: TRBD1 (6 bases). This CDR3 spans 13 amino acids. CDR1 DFQATT and CDR2 SNEGSKA come from the germline V gene (reference sequence). Between the trimmed V and J ends, which lost 4 bases and 0 bases, there was a span of 10 bases. CDR3 bases: TGCAGTGCTAACCGGGACAACTCCTACGAGCAGTACTTC. It specifies CSANRDNSYEQYF.

The rearrangement joins TRBV5-5 to TRBJ1-2; D is possibly TRBD1 (5 bases). CDR1 and CDR2 from the germline V gene are SGHKS and YYEKEE (reference sequence). V was shortened by 4 bases and J by 4 bases, with 11 bases between the two germline ends. The CDR3 contains 13 residues. CDR3 residues: CASSRDPFYGYTF. DNA for the CDR3: TGTGCCAGCAGCAGGGACCCCTTCTATGGCTACACCTTC. The whole variable domain, remainder taken from reference TRBV5-5 and TRBJ1-2, is DAGVTQSPTHLIKTRGQQVTLRCSPISGHKSVSWYQQVLGQGPQFIFQYYEKEERGRGNFPDRFSARQFPNYSSELNVNALLLGDSALYLCASSRDPFYGYTFGSGTRLTVV.

This clonotype has a handful of counts. The chain links TRBV9 to TRBJ2-5; 9 positions match TRBD1. There are 16 residues in the CDR3. Germline V lookup: CDR1 SGDLS, CDR2 YYNGEE. Trimming took 0 bases from V and 2 from J; bases not matched to a gene: 5. For the CDR3, the DNA is TGTGCCAGCAGCGTAGCTTCCGGGACAGGGCAAGAGACCCAGTACTTC. Encoded protein: CASSVASGTGQETQYF.

This clonotype was seen more than once but under ten times. This chain links TRBV4-1 with TRBJ1-2, with D perhaps TRBD1 (5 bases). With 3 bases removed from V and 3 bases from J, the gap between germline ends came to 8 bases. CDR1 is MGHRA and CDR2 is YSYEKL in the germline V gene. CDR3 length: 13 residues. In DNA form, the CDR3 reads TGCGCCAGCAGCCATCAGGGTGACTATGGCTACACCTTC. Translated, it gives CASSHQGDYGYTF.

This clonotype was recorded a few times. This chain uses TRBV4-3 with TRBJ1-1, with no clear D. V was cut by 0 bases and J by 3 bases, with 5 bases left in between. This CDR3 region has 13 residues. The germline CDR1 and CDR2 sequences are LGHNA and YSLEER. The CDR3 protein is CASSQDAYTEAFF. DNA for the CDR3: TGCGCCAGCAGCCAAGATGCGTACACTGAAGCTTTCTTT.